This T cell receptor beta chain was identified in a study of regulatory T cells in long-lasting Graves disease. The V segment lost 4 bases and the J segment 7 bases; nucleotides outside the gene matches: 9. This CDR3 comprises 14 residues. CDR1 and CDR2 from the germline V gene are KGHDR and SFDVKD. Relying on iRepertoire HTBI primers and Arm-PCR of CDR3 regions, the team built TCR beta libraries. TCRdb reprocessed the multiplex PCR reads via MiXCR and lists one record per CDR3 protein. The table shows 530,000 or so distinct CDR3 sequences, with about 13% occurring only once. This clonotype was detected ten times or more. This sample's time point: newly diagnosed GD, antithyroid drugs for less than 3 months. RNA from PBMCs was the source of the TCR library. This sample was shared with a second study, whose subject was T cells in Graves' hyperthyroidism and ophthalmopathy. That report adds: The TCR CDR3 first-round RT-PCR relied on the HTBI primer set.

The receptor was isolated from a man younger than 45 with Graves disease. The rearrangement joins TRBV24-1 to TRBJ2-7, with 7 bases aligning to TRBD2. The starting material was peripheral blood mononuclear cells (PBMCs), obtained at new diagnosis, from a patient treated with antithyroid drugs. CDR3 in amino acids: CATSEGLAAGEQYF. The CDR3, as DNA: TGTGCCACCAGTGAGGGTCTAGCGGCGGGGGAGCAGTACTTC.